The subject of this entry is one T cell receptor beta chain. The data are from a study of blood T cell repertoires in COVID-19. About the study: T cells, B-cell-depleted T cells, or PBMCs provided the cDNA or gDNA that served as material.

Original methodology: Cell counts per sample came from amplifying reference gene primers. TCRdb keeps only in-frame clones here, not all; method: immunoSEQ multiplex PCR. V, J and clone size are taken as reported in that table, and D and trimming were inferred from the DNA itself. The table includes roughly 230,000 clones, around 87% detected once. This CDR3 comprises 16 residues. The V end was cut by 4 bases, the J end by 6 bases, with 18 bases between. Germline CDR1 LNHNV, CDR2 YYDKDF (reference sequence). The chain employs TRBV15 and TRBJ2-2, with D possibly being TRBD2 (6 bases). The TCR originated in a man aged 30 to 39 in a cohort exposed to, infected with or recovered from COVID-19 (not recorded which). The sample consisted of PBMCs or T cells enriched from blood (not recorded which). This chain's CDR3 is CATSNRVGTPSGELFF. The CDR3 DNA reads as TGTGCCACCAGCAACCGAGTCGGGACTCCGTCCGGGGAGCTGTTTTTT.